This T cell receptor (beta chain) was documented in a study of regulatory T cells in long-lasting Graves disease. This clonotype has only a few counts. Antigen: not known. Investigators prepared the TCR beta libraries by applying iRepertoire HTBI primers and Arm-PCR of CDR3 regions. TCRdb reprocessed the multiplex PCR reads via MiXCR and lists one record per CDR3 protein. The sample lists over 350,000 distinct CDR3 sequences; less than 25% were seen once. V shed 3 bases, J shed 8 bases, and the junction held 6 bases outside the gene matches. Germline V gene lookup returns CDR1 GTSNPN and CDR2 SVGIG (reference sequence). The CDR3 is 12 amino acids. Noted time point: persistent/refractory GD, antithyroid drugs over 5 years with positive TRAb. From RNA extracted from PBMCs, the TCR library was made. Study-wide results and limits: Lower TCR diversity characterized persistent Graves' patients relative to newly diagnosed patients.

The sequence derives from a female donor with Graves disease. V and J are TRBV30 and TRBJ1-2, with 7 bases aligning to TRBD1. Sequencing was performed on peripheral blood mononuclear cells (PBMCs), taken when the disease was refractory, from a patient treated with antithyroid drugs. The chain's CDR3 is CAWSEGQRGYTF. CDR3 coding DNA: TGTGCCTGGAGCGAGGGACAGAGAGGCTACACCTTC.